A selection of T cell receptor beta chains follows, all from one sample in a study of pediatric ulcerative colitis. The method was immunoSEQ multiplex PCR; TCRdb's version includes in-frame clones alone and lacks a portion of them. Here the sample spans tens of thousands of clones, about 80% being singletons. The sample comprised blood. These receptors were taken from a boy younger than 18 with moderate ulcerative colitis. Each CDR3 is given with its conserved first and last residue. The D gene is left open where the match is weak. The listing skips clone size in some rows; elsewhere it reads once, few, many or a size class.

CDR3 DNA	CDR3 protein	V gene	clone size	J gene	D gene
TGTGCCAGTAGTATGTTACAGGGTAACGACGAGCAGTACTTC	CASSMLQGNDEQYF	TRBV19	NA	TRBJ2-7	NA
TGCGCCAGCAGCCAGTCCGGGGTTAGCAATCAGCCCCAGCATTTT	CASSQSGVSNQPQHF	TRBV4-1	NA	TRBJ1-5	NA
TGTGCCAGCACCCGATATAGGGACAGGGGGAACACCGGGGAGCTGTTTTTT	CASTRYRDRGNTGELFF	TRBV2	NA	TRBJ2-2	TRBD1
TGTGCCACGGGACAGGGACCCTACGAGCAGTACTTC	CATGQGPYEQYF	TRBV2	NA	TRBJ2-7	TRBD1
TGCGCCAGCAGCTTGGCCCCGACAGGGAACACTGAAGCTTTCTTT	CASSLAPTGNTEAFF	TRBV5-1	NA	TRBJ1-1	NA
TGTGCCATAGTGGACAGGGGGCGCGTGGGCACTGAAGCTTTCTTT	CAIVDRGRVGTEAFF	TRBV5-4	NA	TRBJ1-1	TRBD1
TGTGCCTGGAGTAGGTCGGTAGCGGCGCTGGATACGCAGTATTTT	CAWSRSVAALDTQYF	TRBV30	NA	TRBJ2-3	NA
TGTGGGCGGGGTGGAACAGATACGCAGTATTTT	CGRGGTDTQYF	TRBV2	NA	TRBJ2-3	NA
TGTGCCAGCAGCTTAGGGATCCGGAGATACGAGCAGTACTTC	CASSLGIRRYEQYF	TRBV7-2	once	TRBJ2-7	NA
TGCGCCAGCAGCTTGGGACAGGGGTCTAACTATGGCTACACCTTC	CASSLGQGSNYGYTF	TRBV5-1	NA	TRBJ1-2	TRBD1
TGTGCCAGCAGCGTCGGGTCGGCCGTCTCTGGAAACACCATATATTTT	CASSVGSAVSGNTIYF	TRBV9	few	TRBJ1-3	NA
TGTGCCATCTCGAGTGGAAACACCATATATTTT	CAISSGNTIYF	TRBV10-3	NA	TRBJ1-3	NA
TGTGCCAGCAAGGGACAGGGGGCTTTGGTGGTCACTGAAGCTTTCTTT	CASKGQGALVVTEAFF	TRBV7-9	few	TRBJ1-1	TRBD1
TGTGCCAGCAGTGAACAGGGGTACTCCTACGAGCAGTACTTC	CASSEQGYSYEQYF	TRBV6-1	NA	TRBJ2-7	NA
TGCGCCAGCAGCACCCGTCTAGCGGCGGGCTCCTACGAGCAGTACTTC	CASSTRLAAGSYEQYF	TRBV5-1	NA	TRBJ2-7	TRBD2
TGTGCAAGTCGCTCAGGGGGCAGGCGAAGGTTCTTC	CASRSGGRRRFF	TRBV12-2	NA	TRBJ2-1	NA
TGTGCCAGCAGTTACTCGCCGGCAGGGACTGGCGCTTTCTTT	CASSYSPAGTGAFF	TRBV6-5	once	TRBJ1-1	NA
TGTGCCAGCAGTTCACAGGGGTACTATGGCTACACCTTC	CASSSQGYYGYTF	TRBV7-9	NA	TRBJ1-2	TRBD1
TGCGCCATCCTACCCCGGACAGGGGCCCTAAGCTCTGGAAACACCATATATTTT	CAILPRTGALSSGNTIYF	TRBV23-1	few	TRBJ1-3	TRBD1
TGTGCCAGTAGTATAGCCAGCGGGCGCACAGATACGCAGTATTTT	CASSIASGRTDTQYF	TRBV19	NA	TRBJ2-3	NA
TGTGCCAGCAGCAGCTCCCGGGGACAGGGGGCTCAGCCCCAGCATTTT	CASSSSRGQGAQPQHF	TRBV7-8	NA	TRBJ1-5	TRBD1